The 6 T cell receptor beta chains in this list originate from one sample, sequenced in a study of PD-L1 blockade in urothelial cancer. TCRdb's copy holds only in-frame clones and misses some; the assay was immunoSEQ multiplex PCR. The sample contains fewer than 90,000 clones, under 95% of which appear only once. Time point specified: peripheral blood 6 weeks after treatment start. Sequenced here: PBMCs, sampled around atezolizumab (anti-PD-L1) treatment. The receptors come from a woman older than 75 with urothelial cancer.

The chain links TRBV5-8 to TRBJ1-1; 8 nucleotides line up with TRBD1. Germline V gene data show CDR1 as SGHTS and CDR2 as YDEGEE. Trimming cost V 4 bases and J 4 bases; bases outside gene matches: 12. There are 16 residues in the CDR3. Here the CDR3 DNA reads TGTGCCAGCAGCACCTGGACAGGGACAGGTGGCACTGAAGCTTTCTTT. It codes for CASSTWTGTGGTEAFF.

This clone occurred once. The chain combines TRBV7-9 with TRBJ2-1; 10 bases match TRBD2. Per germline, CDR1 SEHNR and CDR2 FQNEAQ (reference sequence). CDR3 length equals 14 residues. Unmatched junction bases numbered 3, after V lost 4 bases and J lost 6 bases. Here the CDR3 reads CASSSGLAANEQFF. The CDR3 DNA reads as TGTGCCAGCAGCTCCGGACTAGCGGCCAATGAGCAGTTCTTC.

The chain recombines TRBV7-8 with TRBJ2-7; D is unclear. Deletions cut 5 bases from V and 1 base from J, with 12 bases between. The CDR3 sequence is 14 residues long. Per the germline V gene, CDR1 is SGHVS and CDR2 is FQNEAQ. CDR3 DNA: TGTGCCAGCAGCCCCTCGGTATCGTCCTACGAGCAGTACTTC. This translates into CASSPSVSSYEQYF.

The rearrangement links TRBV5-1 to TRBJ1-1; D is possibly TRBD1 (6 bases). Looked up from germline, CDR1 is SGHRS and CDR2 is YFSETQ. The CDR3 sequence is 14 residues long. V lost 5 bases to trimming and J lost 1 base, with 12 bases between them. CDR3 protein: CASSWGQSNTEAFF. CDR3 nucleotide sequence: TGCGCCAGCAGTTGGGGGCAGTCGAACACTGAAGCTTTCTTT.

The chain carries TRBV19 and TRBJ2-2; D gene unclear. Per germline, CDR1 LNHDA and CDR2 SQIVND (reference sequence). The CDR3 covers 15 residues. Between the trimmed V and J ends, which lost 2 bases and 4 bases, there was a span of 11 bases. CDR3 sequence (DNA): TGTGCCAGTAGTATATTACACTCGGGCACCGGGGAGCTGTTTTTT. Its protein is CASSILHSGTGELFF.

This clone was recorded once. The chain is built from TRBV9 and TRBJ1-3; D may be TRBD1 (5 bases). The CDR3 length is 11 residues. Germline V gene data show CDR1 as SGDLS and CDR2 as YYNGEE. Trimming cost V 10 bases and J 4 bases, with 9 bases left between them. CDR3 in DNA: TGTGCCTCAGGGAGGGGAAACACCATATATTTT. Encoded protein: CASGRGNTIYF.